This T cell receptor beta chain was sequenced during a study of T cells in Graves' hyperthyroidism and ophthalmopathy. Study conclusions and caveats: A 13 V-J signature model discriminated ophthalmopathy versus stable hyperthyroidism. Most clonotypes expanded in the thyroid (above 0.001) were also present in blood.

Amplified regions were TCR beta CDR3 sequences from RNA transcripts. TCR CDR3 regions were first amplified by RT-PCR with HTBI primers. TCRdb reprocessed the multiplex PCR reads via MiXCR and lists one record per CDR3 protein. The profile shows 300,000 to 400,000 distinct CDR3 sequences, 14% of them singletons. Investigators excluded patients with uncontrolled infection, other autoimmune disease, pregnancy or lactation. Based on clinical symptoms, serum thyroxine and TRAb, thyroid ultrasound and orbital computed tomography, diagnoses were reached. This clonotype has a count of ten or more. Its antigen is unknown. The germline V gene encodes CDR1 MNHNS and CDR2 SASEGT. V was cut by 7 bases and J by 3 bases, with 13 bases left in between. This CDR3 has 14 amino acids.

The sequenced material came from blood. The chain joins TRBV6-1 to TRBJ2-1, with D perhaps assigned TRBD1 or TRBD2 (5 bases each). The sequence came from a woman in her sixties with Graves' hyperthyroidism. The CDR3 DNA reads TGTGCCAGCAAGGGTGTTGGGGGCTACAATGAGCAGTTCTTC. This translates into CASKGVGGYNEQFF.